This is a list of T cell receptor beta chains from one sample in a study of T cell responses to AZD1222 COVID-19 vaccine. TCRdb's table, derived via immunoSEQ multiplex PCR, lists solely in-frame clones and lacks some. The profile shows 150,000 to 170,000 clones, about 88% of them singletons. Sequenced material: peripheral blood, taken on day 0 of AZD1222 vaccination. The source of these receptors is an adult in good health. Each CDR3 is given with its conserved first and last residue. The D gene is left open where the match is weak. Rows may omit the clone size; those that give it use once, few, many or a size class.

TGTGCCAGCAGTGCCCCGGGGACAGGGCGGAACAATGAGCAGTTCTTC,CASSAPGTGRNNEQFF,16,TRBJ2-1,TRBV6-1,TRBD1,.
TGTGCCAGCAGAAAACCGGGACAGGGTCTTAGAGCTTTCTTT,CASRKPGQGLRAFF,14,TRBJ1-1,TRBV6-5,TRBD1,.
TGCGCCAGCAGTGATACGGGAGTCGCTCAGGATGAGCAGTTCTTC,CASSDTGVAQDEQFF,15,TRBJ2-1,TRBV10-1,.,.
TGTGCCACCAGCAGAGGCGGAGGGTCCCGATCGGCCCAGCATTTT,CATSRGGGSRSAQHF,15,TRBJ1-5,TRBV15,.,.
TGTGCCATCACTAGCGGGAGGGCCGACGCGCAGTATTTT,CAITSGRADAQYF,13,TRBJ2-3,TRBV10-3,TRBD2,.
TGTGCCAGCTCACCGCAAAGGGAGGGATACGAGCAGTACTTC,CASSPQREGYEQYF,14,TRBJ2-7,TRBV18,TRBD2,.
TGCGCCAGCAGTGAGTCAGGGGGACCTGAAGCTTTCTTT,CASSESGGPEAFF,13,TRBJ1-1,TRBV10-1,.,.
TGTGCCAGCATCACAGGGTTCCTCAAGCCCCAAGAGACCCAGTACTTC,CASITGFLKPQETQYF,16,TRBJ2-5,TRBV27,.,.
TGTGCCAGCAGTCGATACAGGGGTCGGTCAATGAACACTGAAGCTTTCTTT,CASSRYRGRSMNTEAFF,17,TRBJ1-1,TRBV9,TRBD1,.
TGTGCCAGCAGCTTCACAGCGGGGGGAAGCACAGATACGCAGTATTTT,CASSFTAGGSTDTQYF,16,TRBJ2-3,TRBV7-2,TRBD2,few
TGCGCCAGCAGCGTGACAGGGGGGCTCTATGGCTACACCTTC,CASSVTGGLYGYTF,14,TRBJ1-2,TRBV5-1,TRBD1,.
TGTGCCAGCGCAGGATCGGACCAGCCCCAGCATTTT,CASAGSDQPQHF,12,TRBJ1-5,TRBV2,.,.
TGTGCCAGCAGTTACTCGTTTACGGGACAGTTAATCACCGGGGAGCTGTTTTTT,CASSYSFTGQLITGELFF,18,TRBJ2-2,TRBV6-2/TRBV6-3,TRBD1,.
TGTGCCAGCAGTCCAGGGACAACTAATGAAAAACTGTTTTTT,CASSPGTTNEKLFF,14,TRBJ1-4,TRBV6-5,.,.
TGCAGCGTCCCGGTAAAACAGGGTGCGAACGAGCAGTACTTC,CSVPVKQGANEQYF,14,TRBJ2-7,TRBV29-1,.,.
TGTGCCAGCAGCCAAGAGGATCTGAGGGATACGCAGTATTTT,CASSQEDLRDTQYF,14,TRBJ2-3,TRBV3-1/TRBV3-2,.,.
TGCGCCAGCAGTCCTTATTTCTATGTGGAGAACACTGAAGCTTTCTTT,CASSPYFYVENTEAFF,16,TRBJ1-1,TRBV10-1,.,.
TGTGCCATAAAAATGACCGATAGCGGGAGGGCCTACAATGAGCAGTTCTTC,CAIKMTDSGRAYNEQFF,17,TRBJ2-1,TRBV10-3,TRBD2,.
TGCGCCAGCTCTAGTACCTTAGGCAATGAGCAGTTCTTC,CASSSTLGNEQFF,13,TRBJ2-1,TRBV5-1,.,.
TGTGCCAGCAGCCCTCCGGGACAGGGGGATGAGAATGGCTACACCTTC,CASSPPGQGDENGYTF,16,TRBJ1-2,TRBV9,TRBD1,.
TGTGCCAGCACCCAAGGGGGAGCGGTTCGGAACGAGCAGTACTTC,CASTQGGAVRNEQYF,15,TRBJ2-7,TRBV6-6,.,.
TGTGCCAGCAGTTCCGGGAATCAGCCCCAGCATTTT,CASSSGNQPQHF,12,TRBJ1-5,TRBV6-5,.,once
TGTGCCAGCAGTTTAGTCGCAGGGTTTGGCTACACCTTC,CASSLVAGFGYTF,13,TRBJ1-2,TRBV27,.,.
TGCAGTGCTAGTCAACTGGGACAGGGTACAAATCAGCCCCAGCATTTT,CSASQLGQGTNQPQHF,16,TRBJ1-5,TRBV20-1,TRBD1,.
TGTGCCAGCAGCTTGACGGTACCCCTCCACTTT,CASSLTVPLHF,11,TRBJ1-6,TRBV5-8,.,.
TGTGCCAGCTCACCCGGGACAGGGGTGTGGAGCAATCAGCCCCAGCATTTT,CASSPGTGVWSNQPQHF,17,TRBJ1-5,TRBV18,TRBD1,.
TGTGCCAGCAACCTGAGCGGGGGGGCCACCAATGAGCAGTTCTTC,CASNLSGGATNEQFF,15,TRBJ2-1,TRBV6-5,TRBD2,.
TGTGCCAGTAGTATTGGGAGGGGGCCCATGAACACTGAAGCTTTCTTT,CASSIGRGPMNTEAFF,16,TRBJ1-1,TRBV19,TRBD1,.
TGTGCCAGCATGGCCTCACTAGGTTTTACGGAGACCCAGTACTTC,CASMASLGFTETQYF,15,TRBJ2-5,TRBV2,.,few
TGTGCCAGCTCATATATAAATCCCGGGACTAGCGGTCCCTACGAGCAGTACTTC,CASSYINPGTSGPYEQYF,18,TRBJ2-7,TRBV18,TRBD2,.
TGTGCCAGCAGTACGTTCCCCAACACTGAGCAGTTCTTC,CASSTFPNTEQFF,13,TRBJ2-1,TRBV6-2/TRBV6-3,.,.
TGTGCCACCAGTGATCATCTGGACTACTCCACCGGGGAGCTGTTTTTT,CATSDHLDYSTGELFF,16,TRBJ2-2,TRBV24-1,.,.
TGTGCCAGCAGCACCTGGGACAAGGCGAACACCGGGGAGCTGTTTTTT,CASSTWDKANTGELFF,16,TRBJ2-2,TRBV7-9,.,.
TGCGCCAGCAGCCAAGAATGGGCAGGGTCGAACACTGAAGCTTTCTTT,CASSQEWAGSNTEAFF,16,TRBJ1-1,TRBV4-3,.,.